A selection of T cell receptor beta chains follows, all from one sample in a study of glioma-infiltrating T cells after dendritic cell vaccination. Clones were read by immunoSEQ multiplex PCR, and TCRdb kept only the in-frame ones, dropping some. The profile shows some 90,000 clones, approximately 75% of them singletons. The specimen was blood, collected after dendritic cell vaccination. The receptors were sampled from a human donor with glioblastoma. Each CDR3 is given with its conserved first and last residue. A D gene is named only where the DNA matches it firmly. Clone size is shown for a subset of rows, as once, few, many or a class of expanded clone.

V gene: TRBV18
D gene: .
clone size: .
J gene: TRBJ2-2
CDR3 protein: CASSHSSGNTGELFF
CDR3 DNA: TGTGCCAGCTCCCACAGTAGCGGGAACACCGGGGAGCTGTTTTTT

V gene: TRBV5-6
D gene: TRBD1
clone size: .
J gene: TRBJ2-3
CDR3 protein: CASRTGQVYTDTQYF
CDR3 DNA: TGTGCCAGCAGGACCGGACAGGTTTACACAGATACGCAGTATTTT

V gene: TRBV4-1
D gene: TRBD1
clone size: .
J gene: TRBJ2-4
CDR3 protein: CASSQGITGGSAKNIQYF
CDR3 DNA: TGCGCCAGCAGCCAAGGAATTACAGGGGGCTCAGCCAAAAACATTCAGTACTTC

V gene: TRBV5-5
D gene: .
clone size: .
J gene: TRBJ2-5
CDR3 protein: CASRPYRRAQETQYF
CDR3 DNA: TGTGCCAGCAGGCCCTACAGGAGAGCCCAAGAGACCCAGTACTTC

V gene: TRBV27
D gene: .
clone size: .
J gene: TRBJ2-7
CDR3 protein: CASSSGHRGIYEQYF
CDR3 DNA: TGTGCCAGCAGTTCCGGACATAGGGGTATCTACGAGCAGTACTTC

V gene: TRBV19
D gene: .
clone size: .
J gene: TRBJ2-2
CDR3 protein: CASSMAGAYTGELFF
CDR3 DNA: TGTGCCAGTAGTATGGCGGGGGCCTACACCGGGGAGCTGTTTTTT

V gene: TRBV28
D gene: .
clone size: .
J gene: TRBJ2-3
CDR3 protein: CASRDREGTDTQYF
CDR3 DNA: TGTGCCAGCAGGGACAGGGAGGGGACAGATACGCAGTATTTT

V gene: TRBV19
D gene: TRBD1
clone size: .
J gene: TRBJ1-4
CDR3 protein: CASRPVGGTGGRIPTEKLFF
CDR3 DNA: TGTGCCAGTAGGCCGGTAGGAGGGACAGGGGGCAGGATACCTACTGAAAAACTGTTTTTT

V gene: TRBV6-1
D gene: .
clone size: .
J gene: TRBJ1-2
CDR3 protein: CASSEYTAAGYTF
CDR3 DNA: TGTGCCAGCAGTGAATATACGGCGGCCGGCTACACCTTC

V gene: TRBV5-1
D gene: TRBD1
clone size: .
J gene: TRBJ2-6
CDR3 protein: CASSLQGTDSSGANVLTF
CDR3 DNA: TGCGCCAGCAGCCTCCAAGGGACAGATTCCTCTGGGGCCAACGTCCTGACTTTC

V gene: TRBV9
D gene: .
clone size: few
J gene: TRBJ2-4
CDR3 protein: CASSGGDSLKNIQYF
CDR3 DNA: TGTGCCAGCAGCGGAGGGGACTCCCTCAAAAACATTCAGTACTTC

V gene: TRBV6-1
D gene: TRBD1
clone size: .
J gene: TRBJ1-6
CDR3 protein: CASTWTGLNSPLHF
CDR3 DNA: TGTGCCAGCACCTGGACAGGGTTGAATTCACCCCTCCACTTT

V gene: TRBV5-1
D gene: TRBD1
clone size: few
J gene: TRBJ1-2
CDR3 protein: CASSLGGTENYGYTF
CDR3 DNA: TGCGCCAGCAGCTTGGGGGGGACAGAAAACTATGGCTACACCTTC

V gene: TRBV19
D gene: .
clone size: .
J gene: TRBJ2-5
CDR3 protein: CASSMGDQETQYF
CDR3 DNA: TGTGCCAGTAGTATGGGAGATCAAGAGACCCAGTACTTC

V gene: TRBV14
D gene: TRBD2
clone size: .
J gene: TRBJ2-3
CDR3 protein: CASSQGASGRGDTQYF
CDR3 DNA: TGTGCCAGCAGCCAAGGGGCTAGCGGGAGGGGAGATACGCAGTATTTT

V gene: TRBV29-1
D gene: .
clone size: .
J gene: TRBJ2-2
CDR3 protein: CSVGRGGAKTGELFF
CDR3 DNA: TGCAGCGTTGGGAGGGGGGGGGCGAAAACCGGGGAGCTGTTTTTT

V gene: TRBV6-5
D gene: TRBD2
clone size: .
J gene: TRBJ2-7
CDR3 protein: CATKIAGGGFYEQYF
CDR3 DNA: TGTGCCACAAAAATTGCGGGGGGGGGTTTCTACGAGCAGTACTTC

V gene: TRBV28
D gene: .
clone size: .
J gene: TRBJ1-4
CDR3 protein: CASRIRGEKLFF
CDR3 DNA: TGTGCCAGCAGGATACGGGGTGAAAAACTGTTTTTT

V gene: TRBV2
D gene: .
clone size: .
J gene: TRBJ2-3
CDR3 protein: CASSQGLQGANTQYF
CDR3 DNA: TGTGCCAGCAGTCAGGGGTTACAGGGAGCGAATACGCAGTATTTT

V gene: TRBV7-7
D gene: .
clone size: .
J gene: TRBJ1-5
CDR3 protein: CASSEPREGNQPQHF
CDR3 DNA: TGTGCTAGCAGCGAACCCAGGGAAGGCAATCAGCCCCAGCATTTT

V gene: TRBV6-1
D gene: TRBD2
clone size: .
J gene: TRBJ2-5
CDR3 protein: CASSWGGETQYF
CDR3 DNA: TGTGCCAGCAGTTGGGGGGGAGAGACCCAGTACTTC

V gene: TRBV5-6
D gene: TRBD1
clone size: .
J gene: TRBJ1-1
CDR3 protein: CASKGQGRNTEAFF
CDR3 DNA: TGTGCCAGCAAAGGACAGGGAAGGAACACTGAAGCTTTCTTT

V gene: TRBV9
D gene: .
clone size: .
J gene: TRBJ1-2
CDR3 protein: CASSVEGGARGLYGYTF
CDR3 DNA: TGTGCCAGCAGCGTAGAGGGGGGGGCCCGGGGCCTCTATGGCTACACCTTC

V gene: TRBV5-6
D gene: .
clone size: .
J gene: TRBJ1-2
CDR3 protein: CASSLGSGQGYTF
CDR3 DNA: TGTGCCAGCAGCTTGGGATCAGGGCAGGGCTACACCTTC

V gene: TRBV5-1
D gene: TRBD2
clone size: .
J gene: TRBJ2-1
CDR3 protein: CASSLAGRGGSGEQFF
CDR3 DNA: TGCGCCAGCAGCCTAGCCGGGCGGGGGGGCTCTGGGGAGCAGTTCTTC

V gene: TRBV7-2
D gene: TRBD2
clone size: once
J gene: TRBJ2-7
CDR3 protein: CASSVSGGIYEQYF
CDR3 DNA: TGTGCCAGCAGCGTTAGCGGGGGGATCTACGAGCAGTACTTC

V gene: TRBV20-1
D gene: .
clone size: .
J gene: TRBJ1-2
CDR3 protein: CSAYINYGYTF
CDR3 DNA: TGCAGTGCATACATTAACTATGGCTACACCTTC

V gene: TRBV7-8
D gene: TRBD1
clone size: .
J gene: TRBJ1-2
CDR3 protein: CASSHGTGDVNGYTF
CDR3 DNA: TGTGCCAGCAGCCACGGGACAGGGGATGTCAATGGCTACACCTTC

V gene: TRBV30
D gene: TRBD1
clone size: .
J gene: TRBJ1-1
CDR3 protein: CAWGTGRTEAFF
CDR3 DNA: TGTGCCTGGGGGACAGGGAGGACTGAAGCTTTCTTT

V gene: TRBV20-1
D gene: .
clone size: .
J gene: TRBJ1-2
CDR3 protein: CSATRQLYPF
CDR3 DNA: TGCAGTGCCACGAGACAGCTATACCCCTTC

V gene: TRBV6-5
D gene: .
clone size: .
J gene: TRBJ1-3
CDR3 protein: CASREQGGNTIYF
CDR3 DNA: TGTGCCAGCAGGGAGCAGGGAGGAAACACCATATATTTT

V gene: TRBV30
D gene: .
clone size: .
J gene: TRBJ1-5
CDR3 protein: CAWSVGTPYSNQPQHF
CDR3 DNA: TGTGCCTGGAGTGTAGGGACACCTTATAGCAATCAGCCCCAGCATTTT

V gene: TRBV19
D gene: .
clone size: .
J gene: TRBJ2-5
CDR3 protein: CASSIHGEASTQYF
CDR3 DNA: TGTGCCAGTAGTATTCACGGGGAGGCGTCGACCCAGTACTTC

V gene: TRBV7-9
D gene: .
clone size: .
J gene: TRBJ2-2
CDR3 protein: CASSPRGRNTGELFF
CDR3 DNA: TGTGCCAGCAGCCCCAGGGGCAGGAACACCGGGGAGCTGTTTTTT

V gene: TRBV5-1
D gene: TRBD2
clone size: .
J gene: TRBJ2-5
CDR3 protein: CASRITSGLTSETQYF
CDR3 DNA: TGCGCCAGCAGGATCACTAGCGGGCTGACCTCAGAGACCCAGTACTTC

V gene: TRBV5-8
D gene: .
clone size: .
J gene: TRBJ1-3
CDR3 protein: CASTRWGISGNTIYF
CDR3 DNA: TGTGCCAGCACCCGGTGGGGCATCTCTGGAAACACCATATATTTT

V gene: TRBV5-4
D gene: .
clone size: few
J gene: TRBJ2-5
CDR3 protein: CASSAGLSQETQYF
CDR3 DNA: TGTGCCAGCAGCGCCGGACTATCCCAAGAGACCCAGTACTTC

V gene: TRBV6-5
D gene: .
clone size: once
J gene: TRBJ1-5
CDR3 protein: CASSPGDGQPQHF
CDR3 DNA: TGTGCCAGCAGCCCCGGAGATGGTCAGCCCCAGCATTTT

V gene: TRBV6-6
D gene: TRBD1
clone size: few
J gene: TRBJ1-1
CDR3 protein: CASRPGQGIPEAFF
CDR3 DNA: TGTGCCAGCAGGCCGGGACAGGGAATCCCTGAAGCTTTCTTT

V gene: TRBV5-1
D gene: TRBD1
clone size: .
J gene: TRBJ1-2
CDR3 protein: CASSGGTVGYGYTF
CDR3 DNA: TGCGCCAGCAGCGGGGGGACAGTGGGCTATGGCTACACCTTC